The present T cell receptor (beta chain) was sequenced within a study of T cells in Graves' hyperthyroidism and ophthalmopathy (dated by TCRdb to between 2017 and 2020). With respect to the entire study: Peripheral blood was sampled at the time of initial diagnosis, prior to any treatment. To identify TCR V-J signatures that set the groups apart, the researchers used a discovery cohort of more than 95 patients, made up of 40 to 45 with Graves' ophthalmopathy and some 58 with stable Graves' hyperthyroidism. Prospective prediction of ophthalmopathy was tested in an independent validation cohort consisting of about 19 hyperthyroidism patients and approximately 16 patients who later progressed to ophthalmopathy. The 75 to 100 discovery patients were divided at random into training and test sets in a 7:3 ratio. In addition, the study compared T-cell repertoires in thyroid tissue and in blood from five or six Graves' hyperthyroidism patients. Once sampling was done, hyperthyroidism patients were given methimazole at a starting dose of 30 mg daily, whereas ophthalmopathy patients were given high-dose intravenous methylprednisolone. The paper describes TCR Vbeta CDR3 sequencing of more than 120 peripheral blood samples, made up of 43 ophthalmopathy patients, approximately 76 hyperthyroidism patients and 17 progressor patients.

As concerns this clonotype: It lacks a known antigen. A much bigger clone sits one base away, suggesting this may be a read error.

Including the terminal cysteine and phenylalanine, the CDR3 comprises 13 residues. CDR3 DNA only is kept here, 39 bases in frame from base 1. TCR beta CDR3 regions were amplified from RNA transcripts. A first-round RT-PCR of the TCR CDR3 used the HTBI primer set with the Qiagen OneStep RT-PCR kit. Libraries were constructed in a second round of multiplex PCR, after which size selection and purification were performed. Libraries were sequenced paired-end with 100 bp reads on an Illumina HiSeq2000. The authors' analysis ran thus. SOAPnuke was used to process the raw data, with reads discarded if the reads contained adapters or uncalled bases, had a mean Phred below 15, or lacked an exact constant-primer or identifier match. High-quality paired reads were merged using COPE v1.2.5, and each unique nucleotide sequence was defined as a clonotype. MiTCR v1.1 was used to align the clonotypes against IMGT TRBV, TRBD and TRBJ reference segments. Only V-J combinations with frequency above 0.0001, covering 99% to 99.2% of repertoires, were analysed. A TCS score was defined as the ratio of F50 (clonal expansion) to E x V (chaos), with BLOSUM62-based TCRdist applied between CDR3 peptides within each V-J. Welch's t-statistics and random forest reduced roughly 530 V-J features to 13, which were used in a naive Bayes classifier (R e1071). Thyroid-blood repertoire similarity was quantified with the Morisita-Horn index. TCRdb applied fastp at Q25 and MiXCR to the public reads, then kept only in-frame beta chains. Each CDR3 protein appears once, grouped with its most common genes and DNA. The V and J calls and clone size are TCRdb's, not the authors'. The sample contains about 760,000 distinct CDR3 sequences, 35% of them found a single time. The ten biggest clones cover less than 40% of the sample.

Graves' hyperthyroidism was defined as stable when no progression to ophthalmopathy occurred over 18 months of follow-up. Hyperthyroidism patients were newly diagnosed, with disease duration under 2 months, and aged 18 to 65 years. Exclusion was applied to patients with uncontrolled infections, other autoimmune diseases, pregnancy or lactation. Diagnoses were established on the basis of clinical symptoms, serum thyroxine and TRAb, thyroid ultrasound, and orbital computed tomography. Ficoll-Paque density gradient centrifugation was used to isolate PBMCs from about 10 ml of fresh peripheral blood. Total RNA was extracted using Trizol reagent, and RNA quality was assessed on an Agilent 2100 Bioanalyzer. Results the study describes overall, beyond this receptor: Most expanded thyroid clonotypes (frequency above 0.001) were also detected in blood, a finding suggesting that blood repertoires may reflect thyroid immune responses. No statistical method was used to fix the sample size in advance, and group allocation was not hidden from the investigators. In validation, the model predicted progression to ophthalmopathy with approximately 70% sensitivity and 72% to 75% specificity, a median of approximately 6.5 months before onset. A 13 V-J signature model separated ophthalmopathy from stable hyperthyroidism, with roughly 88% sensitivity and about 81% specificity in cross-validation and 80%/75% in testing.

The material sequenced was blood. This sequence originates from a woman aged 35 to 49 with Graves' hyperthyroidism. Here the chain combines TRBV12-3 or TRBV12-4 and TRBJ2-2; the D gene assignment is perhaps TRBD1 or TRBD2, with each matching 6 bases. The DNA sequence is given as TGTGCCAGCAGTTTAGCGCTAAGGGGGGATCTGTTTTTT. This yields the protein CASSLALRGDLFF.